Each of the 27 T cell receptor beta chains below was sequenced from the same sample in a study of T-cell reconstitution after alpha-beta-depleted transplantation in children. During its preparation, the TCRbeta library received unique molecular identifiers. Each CDR3 protein gets one entry after TCRdb re-called the PCR reads with MiXCR. This sample carries roughly 500,000 distinct CDR3 sequences, 30% to 35% of them seen once, and the ten largest clones take more than 2%. Here the sequenced sample was PBMCs from the stem cell graft donor, taken from the stem cell graft. The receptors originated from a human donor who donated a stem cell graft to a child with aplastic anemia.

The chain joins TRBV2 to TRBJ1-5, with a tentative D call TRBD1 (5 bases). Germline loops: CDR1 SNHLY, CDR2 FYNNEI. Trimming removed 8 bases at V and 5 bases at J, with 13 bases between. The CDR3 consists of 13 residues. The chain's CDR3 is CASEGTGDQPQHF. In DNA, the CDR3 is TGTGCCAGCGAAGGGACGGGTGATCAGCCCCAGCATTTT.

The chain has TRBV12-3 or TRBV12-4 and TRBJ1-2, with D maybe TRBD1 (5 bases). This CDR3 spans 14 amino acids. The V gene lost 6 bases and the J gene lost 8 bases, with 19 bases spanning the gap. CDR3 protein: CASSRGRWTEGYTF. Written as DNA, the CDR3 is TGTGCCAGCAGCCGGGGACGGTGGACGGAGGGCTACACCTTC.

This clonotype came up a few times. The chain has TRBV12-3 or TRBV12-4 and TRBJ2-1; D is perhaps TRBD2 (5 bases). V lost 7 bases and J 10 bases, leaving 17 bases between the germline ends. This CDR3 spans 13 amino acids. CDR3 DNA: TGTGCCAGCACCGTAGGAGGCCCCACGGAGCAGTTCTTC. Its protein product is CASTVGGPTEQFF.

This chain joins TRBV12-5 and TRBJ2-1; D may correspond to TRBD1 or TRBD2 (6 bases each). The germline V gene encodes CDR1 LGHNT and CDR2 FRNRAP. Deletions cut 7 bases from V and 2 bases from J, with 9 bases between. CDR3 length equals 13 residues. The CDR3 protein is CASEGEAYNEQFF. In nucleotides, the CDR3 is TGTGCTAGTGAGGGGGAGGCCTACAATGAGCAGTTCTTC.

The rearrangement joins TRBV6-1 to TRBJ2-7, with 12 bases aligning to TRBD2. Germline lookup yields CDR1 MNHNS and CDR2 SASEGT. The CDR3 covers 15 residues. The trim removed 4 bases at V and 2 bases at J, leaving 3 bases unmatched. The CDR3 here is CASSGTSGTTYEQYF. The CDR3, as DNA: TGTGCCAGCAGTGGGACTAGCGGGACAACCTACGAGCAGTACTTC.

J is TRBJ2-2 and V is TRBV24-1; 8 bases are shared with TRBD1. Germline V gene data show CDR1 as KGHDR and CDR2 as SFDVKD. The J segment lost 7 bases and the V segment lost 4 bases, leaving 7 bases of the junction unmatched. The CDR3 length is 15 residues. The DNA of the CDR3 is TGTGCCACCAGTGACCGAGGACAGGGAGGCGGGGAGCTGTTTTTT. Amino acid sequence: CATSDRGQGGGELFF.

The gene calls are TRBV6-2 or TRBV6-3 and TRBJ2-5; 8 bases fit TRBD1. Trimming took 4 bases from V and 1 from J; bases not matched to a gene: 5. The CDR3 runs 15 residues. Germline loops: CDR1 MNHEY, CDR2 SVGEGT. This chain's CDR3 is CASSSRGQGQETQYF. The CDR3 DNA reads as TGTGCCAGCAGTTCTAGAGGACAGGGCCAAGAGACCCAGTACTTC.

This clonotype was seen only a few times. V is TRBV29-1 and J is TRBJ1-1, with D uncertain. This CDR3 comprises 12 residues. The V end lost 4 bases, the J end lost 3 bases, and 9 bases lay between the germline ends. From germline, CDR1 is SQVTM and CDR2 ANQGSEA. CDR3 protein: CSVGGLDTEAFF. CDR3 in DNA: TGCAGCGTTGGTGGGCTGGACACTGAAGCTTTCTTT.

This rearrangement joins TRBV9 to TRBJ1-1; unclear D gene. The V end was cut by 0 bases, the J end by 0 bases, with 3 bases between. The CDR3 has 13 amino acids. CDR1 and CDR2 from the germline V gene are SGDLS and YYNGEE. The CDR3 sequence is CASSVGMNTEAFF. CDR3 DNA sequence: TGTGCCAGCAGCGTAGGGATGAACACTGAAGCTTTCTTT.

The chain recombines TRBV10-3 with TRBJ1-1, with 8 bases aligning to TRBD1. Germline values: CDR1 ENHRY, CDR2 SYGVKD. Trimming removed 4 bases from V and 1 base from J; junction bases left unmatched: 2. The length of the CDR3 is 14 residues. The CDR3 nucleotides are TGTGCCATCAGTGGGGACAGGAGGAACACTGAAGCTTTCTTT. Amino acids: CAISGDRRNTEAFF.

The chain combines TRBV10-3 with TRBJ2-1; D ambiguous. This CDR3 contains 13 residues. Trimming shortened V by 6 bases and J by 11 bases, and 17 bases separated the two germline ends. CDR1 and CDR2 (germline): ENHRY, SYGVKD. The CDR3 DNA follows: TGTGCCATCAGCCTCGCTGGCGATCCCCAGCAGTTCTTC. It is translated as CAISLAGDPQQFF.

This clonotype has a handful of counts. The chain carries TRBV20-1 and TRBJ1-3; no reliable D call. V was shortened by 5 bases and J by 4 bases, with 6 bases between the two germline ends. Germline assignment: CDR1 DFQATT and CDR2 SNEGSKA (reference sequence). This CDR3 contains 11 residues. The CDR3 region is CSAHVGNTIYF. CDR3 in DNA: TGCAGTGCTCACGTGGGAAACACCATATATTTT.

V gene TRBV29-1 combines with J gene TRBJ1-1, with a weak D call TRBD1 (5 bases). The CDR3 has 12 residues. Germline V gene sequence: CDR1 SQVTM, CDR2 ANQGSEA. V was shortened by 5 bases and J by 2 bases, with 9 bases between the two germline ends. The CDR3 nucleotides read TGCAGCGTTCTTGACAGAAACACTGAAGCTTTCTTT. Encoded protein: CSVLDRNTEAFF.

V gene TRBV6-2 or TRBV6-3 combines with J gene TRBJ2-1; D assignment may be TRBD1 or TRBD2 (5 bases each). The CDR3 length is 13 residues. V dropped 5 bases and J dropped 6 bases, with 11 bases sitting between them. CDR1 is MNHEY and CDR2 is SVGEGT in the germline V gene. For the CDR3, the DNA is TGTGCCAGCAGTCGGGACGGTATCAATGAGCAGTTCTTC. It yields the protein CASSRDGINEQFF.

The chain couples TRBV7-9 to TRBJ2-5; D might be TRBD1 (6 bases). The CDR3 covers 14 residues. V was trimmed by 3 bases and J by 7 bases, leaving 15 bases between them. Germline values: CDR1 SEHNR, CDR2 FQNEAQ (reference sequence). This chain's CDR3 is CASSFSDRMVTQYF. The CDR3 DNA is TGTGCCAGCAGCTTCTCAGACAGGATGGTGACCCAGTACTTC. The whole variable domain, remainder taken from reference TRBV7-9 and TRBJ2-5, is DTGVSQNPRHKITKRGQNVTFRCDPISEHNRLYWYRQTLGQGPEFLTYFQNEAQLEKSRLLSDRFSAERPKGSFSTLEIQRTEQGDSAMYLCASSFSDRMVTQYFGPGTRLLVL.

The J gene is TRBJ2-7, the V gene TRBV14, with D perhaps TRBD1 or TRBD2 (5 bases each). This CDR3 region has 15 residues. V was pared by 4 bases and J by 0 bases, with 13 bases between. Germline CDR1 is SGHDN and CDR2 is FVKESK. The DNA for the CDR3 is TGTGCCAGCAGCCCCGGAGCAGGGAGCTCCTACGAGCAGTACGTC. Protein: CASSPGAGSSYEQYV.

This clonotype was seen repeatedly, ten times or more. The chain couples TRBV7-2 to TRBJ1-2; 9 bases line up with TRBD1. The germline V gene encodes CDR1 SGHTA and CDR2 FQGNSA. The CDR3 extends over 13 amino acids. J gave up 8 bases and V 5 bases, and 6 bases lay outside the gene matches. The CDR3, as DNA: TGTGCCAGCAGCCTTGGGACAGGGCGAGGCTACACCTTC. Protein: CASSLGTGRGYTF.

This clonotype turned up a few times. V and J are TRBV3-1 and TRBJ2-1, with 10 bases fitting TRBD2. From germline, CDR1 is LGHDT and CDR2 YNNKEL (reference sequence). The CDR3 extends over 15 amino acids. V trimming: 9 bases; J trimming: 7 bases; junction bases outside the gene matches: 12. CDR3 in DNA: TGTGCCAGTTCTAGCGGGAGAAGGGGTTTGAATGAGCAGTTCTTC. It is translated as CASSSGRRGLNEQFF.

This clonotype turned up a few times. This chain connects TRBV6-5 to TRBJ1-5; TRBD1 might be the D (5 bases). This CDR3 region has 15 residues. Trimming removed 0 bases at V and 5 bases at J, with 11 bases between. From germline, CDR1 is MNHEY and CDR2 SVGAGI. CDR3 sequence: CASSYSRDSYQPQHF. CDR3 nucleotides: TGTGCCAGCAGTTACTCCCGCGACAGTTATCAGCCCCAGCATTTT.

The chain couples TRBV15 to TRBJ1-5; D not certain. This CDR3 is 16 amino acids long. Germline-derived CDR1 and CDR2 are LNHNV and YYDKDF (reference sequence). Trimming left V 0 bases short and J 1 base short, with 10 bases between. CDR3 sequence (DNA): TGTGCCACCAGCAGAGACCCGGGAATCAGCAATCAGCCCCAGCATTTT. This sequence encodes CATSRDPGISNQPQHF.

The chain uses TRBV5-1 and TRBJ2-3; 10 bases agree with TRBD2. CDR1 and CDR2 (germline): SGHRS, YFSETQ. The trim removed 5 bases at V and 2 bases at J, leaving 11 bases unmatched. This CDR3 is 17 amino acids long. CDR3 sequence (DNA): TGCGCCAGCAGTGGGCGGACTAGCGGCACCGACACAGATACGCAGTATTTT. Translating gives CASSGRTSGTDTDTQYF.

This clonotype has just a few counts. This chain links TRBV6-5 with TRBJ2-1; no firm D call. The germline CDR1 and CDR2 sequences are MNHEY and SVGAGI. The CDR3 extends over 13 amino acids. With 0 bases removed from V and 4 bases from J, the gap between germline ends came to 4 bases. CDR3 DNA sequence: TGTGCCAGCAGTTACTCTGAGTACAATGAGCAGTTCTTC. Translating gives CASSYSEYNEQFF.

There are a few counts of this clonotype. V gene TRBV5-1 combines with J gene TRBJ2-7; D is unclear. The CDR3 has 15 amino acids. Germline CDR1 SGHRS, CDR2 YFSETQ. V lost 4 bases and J lost 4, with 18 bases in between. CDR3 amino acids: CASSPLASLNYEQYF. The CDR3 bases are TGCGCCAGCAGCCCCTTAGCATCTTTGAATTACGAGCAGTACTTC. Looking up the rest from reference TRBV5-1 and TRBJ2-7 gives the full variable domain: KAGVTQTPRYLIKTRGQQVTLSCSPISGHRSVSWYQQTPGQGLQFLFEYFSETQRNKGNFPGRFSGRQFSNSRSEMNVSTLELGDSALYLCASSPLASLNYEQYFGPGTRLTVT.

The genes are TRBV28 and TRBJ2-3; 7 bases align to TRBD1. V gave up 8 bases and J gave up 9 bases; unmatched junction bases: 5. Germline V gene lookup returns CDR1 MDHEN and CDR2 SYDVKM. The CDR3 covers 11 residues. The CDR3 spells CASGKQGTQYF. The DNA for the CDR3 is TGTGCCAGCGGAAAACAGGGGACGCAGTATTTT.

A few counts support this clonotype. The chain has TRBV13 and TRBJ1-6; TRBD1 agrees at 7 bases. The germline V gene has CDR1 PRHDT and CDR2 FYEKMQ (reference sequence). The J segment lost 5 bases and the V segment lost 5 bases, leaving 12 bases of the junction unmatched. CDR3 length equals 17 residues. CDR3 DNA: TGTGCCAGCAGCCGATCACAGGGGCCTGTCAATAATTCACCCCTCCACTTT. It encodes CASSRSQGPVNNSPLHF.

This clonotype was detected many times. The chain combines TRBV18 with TRBJ1-1; no clear D. Trimming cost V 3 bases and J 4 bases, with 3 bases left between them. In germline, CDR1 is KGHSH, CDR2 LQKENI. The CDR3 spans 11 residues. This chain's CDR3 is CASSPGTEAFF. In DNA, the CDR3 is TGTGCCAGCTCACCTGGCACTGAAGCTTTCTTT.

The table lists this clonotype with a few counts. The chain has TRBV5-1 and TRBJ2-1; the match to TRBD1 covers 9 bases. Unmatched junction bases numbered 7, after V lost 1 base and J lost 8 bases. Germline CDR1 SGHRS, CDR2 YFSETQ. The CDR3 sequence is 15 residues long. Here the CDR3 reads CASSLRRTGDDEQFF. Written as DNA, the CDR3 is TGCGCCAGCAGCTTGAGGCGGACAGGGGATGATGAGCAGTTCTTC.